This is a list of T cell receptor beta chains from one sample in a study of T cells in Graves' hyperthyroidism and ophthalmopathy. Each CDR3 protein is one row after TCRdb ran MiXCR on the multiplex PCR reads. The data show fewer than 600,000 distinct CDR3 sequences, about 14% seen once. The sequenced material came from blood. The receptors come from a woman between 40 and 55 years old with Graves' hyperthyroidism. Each CDR3 is given with its conserved first and last residue. Each record gives: D gene, clone size, V gene, J gene, CDR3 protein, CDR3 DNA. The D gene is left open where the match is weak. Only some rows state a clone size, as once, few, many or a class for expanded clones.

D: -
size: many
V: TRBV12-3/TRBV12-4
J: TRBJ2-7
CDR3: CASSLVRGSTHEQYF
DNA: TGTGCCAGCAGTTTAGTGAGGGGCTCGACTCACGAGCAGTACTTC

D: TRBD2
size: many
V: TRBV11-2
J: TRBJ2-5
CDR3: CASSFYGGSYVETQYF
DNA: TGTGCCAGCAGCTTTTATGGCGGGAGTTACGTGGAGACCCAGTACTTC

D: -
size: -
V: TRBV28
J: TRBJ1-5
CDR3: CASSSTFRDGGEHF
DNA: TGTGCCAGCAGTTCAACCTTCCGGGACGGTGGTGAGCATTTT

D: TRBD1
size: few
V: TRBV7-2
J: TRBJ1-1
CDR3: CASSLAPGGTEAFF
DNA: TGTGCCAGCAGCTTAGCTCCAGGGGGCACTGAAGCTTTCTTT

D: TRBD1
size: many
V: TRBV13
J: TRBJ2-2
CDR3: CASSKRTDRVLSTGELFF
DNA: TGTGCCAGCAGCAAACGAACAGACAGGGTATTAAGCACCGGGGAGCTGTTTTTT

D: -
size: -
V: TRBV9
J: TRBJ1-6
CDR3: CASSVVPNSPLHF
DNA: TGTGCCAGCAGCGTAGTTCCCAATTCACCCCTCCACTTT

D: TRBD2
size: once
V: TRBV5-1
J: TRBJ2-7
CDR3: CASKPGLAVREQYF
DNA: TGTGCCAGCAAACCGGGACTAGCGGTGCGGGAGCAGTACTTC

D: -
size: many
V: TRBV7-9
J: TRBJ2-3
CDR3: CASSLTGASTDTQYF
DNA: TGTGCCAGCAGCTTAACGGGAGCTAGCACAGATACGCAGTATTTT

D: -
size: many
V: TRBV5-8
J: TRBJ2-7
CDR3: CASSLGGPGEQYF
DNA: TGTGCCAGCAGCTTGGGAGGGCCGGGTGAGCAGTACTTC

D: TRBD2
size: -
V: TRBV5-1
J: TRBJ2-1
CDR3: CASTIGGRDEQFF
DNA: TGCGCCAGCACTATTGGCGGGAGAGATGAGCAGTTCTTC

D: TRBD2
size: many
V: TRBV27
J: TRBJ2-1
CDR3: CASSLAGSQNNEQFF
DNA: TGTGCCAGCAGTCTAGCGGGGTCTCAGAACAATGAGCAGTTCTTC

D: -
size: many
V: TRBV3-1
J: TRBJ1-1
CDR3: CASSQGVGGTEAFF
DNA: TGTGCCAGCAGCCAAGGGGTGGGGGGCACTGAAGCTTTCTTT

D: -
size: -
V: TRBV29-1
J: TRBJ2-7
CDR3: CSITGGDTYEQYF
DNA: TGCAGCATAACAGGGGGGGACACCTACGAGCAGTACTTC

D: TRBD2
size: many
V: TRBV6-1
J: TRBJ2-7
CDR3: CASSQGGRAHEQYF
DNA: TGTGCCAGCAGTCAAGGCGGGAGGGCCCACGAGCAGTACTTC

D: TRBD1
size: few
V: TRBV27
J: TRBJ1-2
CDR3: CASSPRTGGGYGYTF
DNA: TGTGCCAGCAGTCCTAGGACAGGGGGCGGCTATGGCTACACCTTC

D: -
size: -
V: TRBV10-2
J: TRBJ1-6
CDR3: CASSEWGGSPLHF
DNA: TGCGCCAGCAGTGAGTGGGGCGGTTCACCCCTCCACTTT

D: -
size: -
V: TRBV4-1
J: TRBJ2-5
CDR3: CASSRQGGLETQYF
DNA: TGCGCCAGCAGCCGCCAAGGGGGGCTTGAGACCCAGTACTTC

D: TRBD1
size: few
V: TRBV6-1
J: TRBJ1-1
CDR3: CASPQIPGQGLFTEAFF
DNA: TGTGCCAGTCCACAAATACCGGGACAGGGTTTATTCACTGAAGCTTTCTTT

D: -
size: few
V: TRBV5-6
J: TRBJ1-5
CDR3: CASSLGEAGQPQHF
DNA: TGTGCCAGCAGCTTAGGAGAGGCAGGGCAGCCCCAGCATTTT

D: -
size: few
V: TRBV20-1
J: TRBJ2-3
CDR3: CSARDGTGTDTQYF
DNA: TGCAGTGCTAGAGACGGGACCGGCACAGATACGCAGTATTTT

D: -
size: many
V: TRBV30
J: TRBJ2-5
CDR3: CAWSVTGETQYF
DNA: TGTGCCTGGAGTGTTACGGGGGAGACCCAGTACTTC

D: -
size: many
V: TRBV28
J: TRBJ2-3
CDR3: CASSLPGQESDTQYF
DNA: TGTGCCAGCAGTCTTCCGGGACAAGAGTCAGATACGCAGTATTTT

D: TRBD1
size: many
V: TRBV7-4
J: TRBJ1-1
CDR3: CASSLDPDRAGEAFF
DNA: TGTGCCAGCAGCTTAGACCCGGACAGGGCTGGAGAAGCTTTCTTT

D: -
size: many
V: TRBV30
J: TRBJ2-7
CDR3: CAWSETFDEQYF
DNA: TGTGCCTGGAGTGAGACGTTCGACGAGCAGTACTTC

D: TRBD1
size: many
V: TRBV19
J: TRBJ1-1
CDR3: CASSTPTGGLNTEAFF
DNA: TGTGCCAGTAGTACACCGACAGGGGGCCTGAACACTGAAGCTTTCTTT

D: TRBD1
size: many
V: TRBV6-1
J: TRBJ2-7
CDR3: CASSSPWTGGYEQYF
DNA: TGTGCCAGCAGTTCTCCCTGGACAGGGGGCTACGAGCAGTACTTC

D: TRBD2
size: few
V: TRBV10-3
J: TRBJ2-2
CDR3: CAIRILPTAGGTGELFF
DNA: TGTGCCATCAGGATCCTGCCGACGGCCGGGGGGACCGGGGAGCTGTTTTTT

D: -
size: -
V: TRBV7-2
J: TRBJ1-1
CDR3: CASSRGGWTEAFF
DNA: TGTGCCAGCAGCCGGGGGGGTTGGACTGAAGCTTTCTTT

D: TRBD1
size: -
V: TRBV20-1
J: TRBJ1-1
CDR3: CSADRVRTEAFF
DNA: TGCAGTGCGGACAGGGTTAGGACTGAAGCTTTCTTT

D: -
size: -
V: TRBV25-1
J: TRBJ2-3
CDR3: CASSEYREDTQYF
DNA: TGTGCCAGCAGTGAATACAGGGAGGATACGCAGTATTTT

D: TRBD1
size: -
V: TRBV10-3
J: TRBJ2-3
CDR3: CTGQGQGPPDTQYF
DNA: TGTACCGGCCAAGGACAGGGTCCCCCAGATACGCAGTATTTT

D: -
size: few
V: TRBV20-1
J: TRBJ1-5
CDR3: CSAIRAAGRPQHF
DNA: TGCAGTGCTATCAGGGCAGCAGGGCGGCCCCAGCATTTT

D: TRBD1
size: many
V: TRBV3-1
J: TRBJ1-5
CDR3: CASSPGQLNQPQHF
DNA: TGTGCCAGCAGCCCGGGACAGCTCAATCAGCCCCAGCATTTT

D: -
size: -
V: TRBV10-2
J: TRBJ2-7
CDR3: CAMGPGPQPGEQYF
DNA: TGCGCCATGGGACCGGGACCGCAGCCTGGCGAGCAGTACTTC

D: TRBD2
size: -
V: TRBV4-1
J: TRBJ2-1
CDR3: CASSQFPRRGASGRGEQFF
DNA: TGCGCCAGCAGCCAATTTCCCCGTCGGGGGGCTAGCGGGAGGGGTGAGCAGTTCTTC